This TCR beta chain came from a study of blood T cell repertoires in COVID-19 (TCRdb year 2020). Context from the whole study: Samples covering the acute and convalescent phases of COVID-19 were provided by collaborators in the United States, Italy and Spain. The prospective study material was composed of cDNA or gDNA derived from T cells, B-cell-depleted T cells, or PBMCs. Subjects who had been exposed to COVID-19, were actively infected with it, or had recovered from it provided the deeply sampled blood TCRbeta repertoires that made up the dataset. The repertoires were released in a freely available public database meant as a resource for research on the immune response to SARS-CoV-2. The samples were drawn from the first 160 participants of the ongoing ImmuneRACE study and from under 1,500 subjects provided by 6 global collaborators. Sample metadata almost always included a de-identified subject ID, COVID-19 status, age in years and sex. Where available, HLA class I and class II types were taken from metadata supplied by the sample provider and were not determined by assay-based typing.

Beyond this particular receptor, the publication reports: Clinical and demographic metadata were provided uncurated, with the amount varying by source and participant.

Collaborating institutions collected whole blood in K2EDTA tubes following their own protocols. Collaborator samples were shipped for TCRbeta analysis as frozen whole blood, isolated PBMCs, or DNA extracted from either sample type. The immunoSEQ Assay, a bias-controlled multiplex PCR, was used to amplify TCRbeta CDR3 regions from genomic DNA. The paper's data handling went like this. Nucleated cell counts per sample were estimated from amplification of reference gene primers within the assay. To quantify the absolute abundance of each unique TCRbeta CDR3 rearrangement, sequence reads were collapsed and filtered. For each sample, productive Simpson clonality was calculated by taking the square root of Simpson's diversity index across productive rearrangements. TCRdb took over this immuneACCESS table, retaining in-frame rearrangements with V and J assigned. Such tables are incomplete; in checked studies, under half of the missing clones stem from an unresolved V gene, and the remainder is unexplained. V, J and clone size are those of that table, while D and trimming were read from the DNA. For this sample the table gives more than 85,000 clones, of which more than 85% were detected only once. The ten largest account for under 3% of the sample.

A note on this clone: It has no known antigen specificity. No base-level quality is on record; no much larger clone is a single base apart.

The TCR was taken from a man aged 45-65 years with active or convalescent COVID-19. The sequencing sample was made of peripheral blood.

The DNA sequence follows: TGTGCCTGGAGTCCGCTAGCGGGGGTCCGATACGAGCAGTACTTC. This gives the protein CAWSPLAGVRYEQYF. This receptor chain uses TRBV30 and TRBJ2-7; 10 middle bases align to TRBD2. V is cut back by 2 bases and J by 4 bases, with 8 bases in the junction unmatched. CDR1 and CDR2, per the germline V gene (reference sequence), are GTSNPN and SVGIG. The CDR3 contains 15 residues, cysteine and phenylalanine counted. The CDR3 DNA has 45 bases and is translated from base 1. The variable domain in full, with residues beyond the CDR3 obtained from the reference TRBV30 and TRBJ2-7 genes, is SQTIHQWPATLVQPVGSPLSLECTVEGTSNPNLYWYRQAAGRGLQLLFYSVGIGQISSEVPQNLSASRPQDRQFILSSKKLLLSDSGFYLCAWSPLAGVRYEQYFGPGTRLTVT.